Listed here are 7 T cell receptor beta chains from one sample, sequenced in a study of early T cells in non-severe SARS-CoV-2 infection. Each CDR3 protein is one row after TCRdb ran MiXCR on the 5' RACE reads. This sample has approximately 69,000 distinct CDR3 sequences, with 12% found just once. The sample was whole blood. Receptors were obtained from an adult who was a healthcare worker with PCR-confirmed SARS-CoV-2 infection or an uninfected control (not recorded which).

This clonotype was recorded many times. Compared with germline, one end of the junction differs, possibly owing to a read error. The chain joins TRBV3-1 to TRBJ1-3; 7 bases map to TRBD1. Germline V gene data show CDR1 as LGHDT and CDR2 as YNNKEL (reference sequence). The CDR3 sequence is 16 residues long. For the CDR3, the DNA is TGTGCCAGCAGCCAAGTTAAGGGGGCGTCTGAAAACACCATATATTTT. Translation: CASSQVKGASENTIYF.

This clonotype was seen a handful of times. The rearrangement links TRBV4-1 to TRBJ2-2; no firm D call. With 0 bases removed from V and 5 bases from J, the gap between germline ends came to 13 bases. Germline loops: CDR1 MGHRA, CDR2 YSYEKL. This CDR3 spans 16 amino acids. The CDR3 loop reads CASSQERAQRTGELFF. The CDR3 DNA reads TGCGCCAGCAGCCAAGAAAGGGCTCAAAGGACCGGGGAGCTGTTTTTT.

Details on this clonotype: A read error may explain this, as a much larger clone is one base away. This rearrangement joins TRBV7-8 to TRBJ1-5, with no clear D. This CDR3 is built from 15 residues. CDR1 is SGHVS, CDR2 FQNEAQ, per germline. V lost 0 bases and J 0 bases, leaving 6 bases between the germline ends. CDR3 coding DNA: TGTGCCAGCAGCTTAGCGGGGATTAGCAATCAGCCCCAGCATTTT. Translation gives CASSLAGISNQPQHF.

This clonotype was detected ten times or more. This rearrangement joins TRBV29-1 to TRBJ1-1; D call uncertain. CDR3 length: 13 residues. Germline CDR1 reads SQVTM; CDR2 reads ANQGSEA. Trimming removed 6 bases at V and 0 bases at J, with 11 bases between. CDR3 sequence: CSVGGVMNTEAFF. DNA of the CDR3: TGCAGCGTCGGCGGGGTAATGAACACTGAAGCTTTCTTT. The complete variable domain, with remaining parts taken from reference TRBV29-1 and TRBJ1-1, reads SAVISQKPSRDICQRGTSLTIQCQVDSQVTMMFWYRQQPGQSLTLIATANQGSEATYESGFVIDKFPISRPNLTFSTLTVSNMSPEDSSIYLCSVGGVMNTEAFFGQGTRLTVV.

This clonotype came up many times. The V call is TRBV5-1, the J call TRBJ2-1; D gene ambiguous. Per germline, CDR1 SGHRS and CDR2 YFSETQ. The CDR3 runs to 16 residues. Trimming stripped 0 bases from V and 0 bases from J, with 10 bases between. The CDR3 nucleotides read TGCGCCAGCAGCTTGGTATTGGTGAGCTCCTACAATGAGCAGTTCTTC. Translated: CASSLVLVSSYNEQFF. The variable domain in full, completed from reference TRBV5-1 and TRBJ2-1, reads KAGVTQTPRYLIKTRGQQVTLSCSPISGHRSVSWYQQTPGQGLQFLFEYFSETQRNKGNFPGRFSGRQFSNSRSEMNVSTLELGDSALYLCASSLVLVSSYNEQFFGPGTRLTVL.

There are many counts of this clonotype. This chain links TRBV7-9 with TRBJ1-1; tentative D call: TRBD1 (5 bases). V lost 2 bases and J lost 5, with 15 bases in between. The CDR3 is made up of 15 amino acids. Germline V gene sequence: CDR1 SEHNR, CDR2 FQNEAQ (reference sequence). The CDR3 is CASSLWGYRDTEAFF. The CDR3 DNA sequence: TGTGCCAGCAGCTTATGGGGGTATAGGGATACTGAAGCTTTCTTT. The variable domain in full, with the rest retrieved from reference TRBV7-9 and TRBJ1-1, is DTGVSQNPRHKITKRGQNVTFRCDPISEHNRLYWYRQTLGQGPEFLTYFQNEAQLEKSRLLSDRFSAERPKGSFSTLEIQRTEQGDSAMYLCASSLWGYRDTEAFFGQGTRLTVV.

In this sample, this clonotype turned up many times. The chain is built from TRBV5-1 and TRBJ2-3; the D is unclear. Germline V gene lookup returns CDR1 SGHRS and CDR2 YFSETQ. CDR3 length: 12 residues. Trimming cost V 4 bases and J 8 bases, with 11 bases left between them. The CDR3 sequence: CASSMTRGTQYF. DNA for the CDR3: TGCGCCAGCAGCATGACCCGCGGTACGCAGTATTTT.